Listed here is a single TCR beta chain. Source study methods: Amplification with reference gene primers provided the estimates of nucleated cell counts. The protocol was immunoSEQ multiplex PCR, while the TCRdb copy is restricted to in-frame clones and leaves out a portion. The V and J calls and the clone size are those of that table, but D and trimming were determined from the DNA. Found here are under 150,000 clones, about 77% of them singletons; the top ten hold less than 5.5%. This record comes from a study of blood T cell repertoires in COVID-19. About the research overall: Acute and convalescent COVID-19 samples came from the United States, Italy and Spain. The cDNA or gDNA used as material had been derived from T cells, B-cell-depleted T cells, or PBMCs.

This CDR3 has 15 residues. V lost 4 bases, J lost 0 bases, and 10 bases lay in between. Germline V lookup: CDR1 SGHVS, CDR2 FNYEAQ. V usage is TRBV7-6 and J usage is TRBJ2-1; possibly TRBD2 for D (6 bases). This TCR was sampled from a man in his sixties with acute or convalescent COVID-19. Sequencing was done on a sample of peripheral blood. This CDR3 reads CASSSDYASYNEQFF. CDR3 nucleotide sequence: TGTGCCAGCAGCTCGGACTACGCCTCCTACAATGAGCAGTTCTTC.